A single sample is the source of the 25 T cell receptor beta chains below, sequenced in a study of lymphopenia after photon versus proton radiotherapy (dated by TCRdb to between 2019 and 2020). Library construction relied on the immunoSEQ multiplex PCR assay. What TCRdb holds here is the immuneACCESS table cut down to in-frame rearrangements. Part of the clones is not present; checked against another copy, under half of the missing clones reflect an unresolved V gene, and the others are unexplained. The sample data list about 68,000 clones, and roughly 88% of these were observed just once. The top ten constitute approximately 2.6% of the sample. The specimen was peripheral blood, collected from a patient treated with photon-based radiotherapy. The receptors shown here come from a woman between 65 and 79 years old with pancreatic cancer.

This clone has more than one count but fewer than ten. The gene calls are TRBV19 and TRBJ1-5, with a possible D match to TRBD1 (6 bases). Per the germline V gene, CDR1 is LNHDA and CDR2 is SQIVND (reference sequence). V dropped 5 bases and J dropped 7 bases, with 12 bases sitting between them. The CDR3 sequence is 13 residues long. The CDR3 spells CASSGTGWQPQHF. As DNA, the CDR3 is TGTGCCAGTAGTGGTACAGGGTGGCAGCCCCAGCATTTT.

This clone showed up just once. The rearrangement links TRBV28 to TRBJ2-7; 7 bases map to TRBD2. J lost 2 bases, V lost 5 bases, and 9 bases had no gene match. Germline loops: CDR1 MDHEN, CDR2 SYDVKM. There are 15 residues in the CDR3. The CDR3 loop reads CASSQGASGTYEQYF. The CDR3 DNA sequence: TGTGCCAGCAGTCAAGGGGCTAGCGGCACCTACGAGCAGTACTTC.

This chain's CDR3 is CAISESPAGGLANEQFF. CDR3 nucleotide sequence: TGTGCCATCAGTGAGTCCCCAGCGGGAGGGCTTGCAAATGAGCAGTTCTTC. This chain joins TRBV10-3 and TRBJ2-1, with 10 bases aligning to TRBD2. Germline V gives CDR1 ENHRY, CDR2 SYGVKD. CDR3 size: 17 residues. V was pared by 0 bases and J by 7 bases, with 9 bases of the junction left unmatched.

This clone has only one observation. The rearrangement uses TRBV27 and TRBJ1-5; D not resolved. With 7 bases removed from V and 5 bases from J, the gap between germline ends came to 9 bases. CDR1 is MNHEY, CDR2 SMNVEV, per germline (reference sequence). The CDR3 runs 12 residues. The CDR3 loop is CASIHTDQPQHF. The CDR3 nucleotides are TGTGCCAGCATCCACACCGATCAGCCCCAGCATTTT.

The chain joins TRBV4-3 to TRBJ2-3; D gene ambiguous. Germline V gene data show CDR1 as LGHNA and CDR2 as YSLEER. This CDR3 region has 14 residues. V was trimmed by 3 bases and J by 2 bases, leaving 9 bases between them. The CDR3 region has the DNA TGCGCCAGCAGCCAGGGTCGGTACACAGATACGCAGTATTTT. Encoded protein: CASSQGRYTDTQYF.

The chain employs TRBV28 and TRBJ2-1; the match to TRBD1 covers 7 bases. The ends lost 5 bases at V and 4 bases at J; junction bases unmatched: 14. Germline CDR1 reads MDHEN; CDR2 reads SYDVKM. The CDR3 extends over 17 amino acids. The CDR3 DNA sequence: TGTGCCAGCAGTAGCGAGGGGGCCCAATTCTTTTACAATGAGCAGTTCTTC. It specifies CASSSEGAQFFYNEQFF.

The CDR3 reads CASGGRITGELFF. The CDR3 nucleotides read TGTGCCAGCGGGGGGCGAATCACCGGGGAGCTGTTTTTT. The chain recombines TRBV7-2 with TRBJ2-2; D may be TRBD1 or TRBD2 (6 bases each). The germline V gene has CDR1 SGHTA and CDR2 FQGNSA. The CDR3 runs to 13 residues. V lost 8 bases and J 4 bases, leaving 11 bases between the germline ends.

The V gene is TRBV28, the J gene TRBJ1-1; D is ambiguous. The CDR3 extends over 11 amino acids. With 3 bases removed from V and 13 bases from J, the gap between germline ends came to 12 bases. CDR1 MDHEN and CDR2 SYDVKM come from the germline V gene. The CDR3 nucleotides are TGTGCCAGCAGTTTGAGGTTTAAGGTTTTCTTT. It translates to CASSLRFKVFF.

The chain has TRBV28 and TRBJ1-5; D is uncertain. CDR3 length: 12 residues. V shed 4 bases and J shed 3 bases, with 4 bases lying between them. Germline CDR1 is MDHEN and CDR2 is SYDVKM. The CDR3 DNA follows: TGTGCCAGCAGTTCGAACAATCAGCCCCAGCATTTT. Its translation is CASSSNNQPQHF.

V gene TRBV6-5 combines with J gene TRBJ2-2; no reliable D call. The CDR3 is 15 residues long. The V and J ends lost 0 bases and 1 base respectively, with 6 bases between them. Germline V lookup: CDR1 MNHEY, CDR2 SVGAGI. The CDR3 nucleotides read TGTGCCAGCAGTTACTCGTACAGGAACACCGGGGAGCTGTTTTTT. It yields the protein CASSYSYRNTGELFF.

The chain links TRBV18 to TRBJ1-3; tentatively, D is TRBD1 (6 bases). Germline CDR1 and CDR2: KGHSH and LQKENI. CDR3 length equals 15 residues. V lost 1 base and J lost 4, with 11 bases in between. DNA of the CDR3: TGTGCCAGCTCACCACAGGGGGGGCTCGGAAACACCATATATTTT. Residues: CASSPQGGLGNTIYF. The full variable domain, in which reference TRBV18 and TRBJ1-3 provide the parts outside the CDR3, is NAGVMQNPRHLVRRRGQEARLRCSPMKGHSHVYWYRQLPEEGLKFMVYLQKENIIDESGMPKERFSAEFPKEGPSILRIQQVVRGDSAAYFCASSPQGGLGNTIYFGEGSWLTVV.

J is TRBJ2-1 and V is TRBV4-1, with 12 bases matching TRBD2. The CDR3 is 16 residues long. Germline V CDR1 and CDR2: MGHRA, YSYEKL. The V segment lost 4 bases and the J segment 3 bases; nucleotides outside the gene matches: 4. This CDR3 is CASSPGLAGIYNEQFF. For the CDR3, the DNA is TGCGCCAGCAGCCCAGGACTAGCGGGGATCTACAATGAGCAGTTCTTC.

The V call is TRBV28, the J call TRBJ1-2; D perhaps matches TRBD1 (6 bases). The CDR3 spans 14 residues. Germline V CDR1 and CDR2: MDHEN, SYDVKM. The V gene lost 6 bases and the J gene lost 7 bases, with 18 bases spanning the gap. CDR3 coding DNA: TGTGCCAGCAGGGGGGGCGGCGCCGAGATTGGCTACACCTTC. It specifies CASRGGGAEIGYTF.

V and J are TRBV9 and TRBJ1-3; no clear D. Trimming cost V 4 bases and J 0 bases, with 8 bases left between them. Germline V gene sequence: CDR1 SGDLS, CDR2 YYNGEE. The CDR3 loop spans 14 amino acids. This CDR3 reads CASSTGDSGNTIYF. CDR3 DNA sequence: TGTGCCAGCAGCACCGGAGACTCTGGAAACACCATATATTTT.

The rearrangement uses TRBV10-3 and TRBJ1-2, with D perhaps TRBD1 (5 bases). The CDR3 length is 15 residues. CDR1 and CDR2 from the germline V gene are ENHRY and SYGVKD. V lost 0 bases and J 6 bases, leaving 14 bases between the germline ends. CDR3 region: CAISESNQGSDGYTF. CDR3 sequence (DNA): TGTGCCATCAGTGAGTCGAATCAGGGTAGCGATGGCTACACCTTC.

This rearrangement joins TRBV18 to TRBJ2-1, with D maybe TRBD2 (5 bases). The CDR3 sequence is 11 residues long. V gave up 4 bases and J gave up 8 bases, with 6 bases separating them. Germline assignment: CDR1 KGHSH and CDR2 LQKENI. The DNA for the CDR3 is TGTGCCAGCTCACAAGCGGATGAGCAGTTCTTC. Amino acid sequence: CASSQADEQFF.

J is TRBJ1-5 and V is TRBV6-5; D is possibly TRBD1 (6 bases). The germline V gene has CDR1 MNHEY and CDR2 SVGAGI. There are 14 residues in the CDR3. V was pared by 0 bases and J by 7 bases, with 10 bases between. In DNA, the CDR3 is TGTGCCAGCAGTTACTCGCCAGGGGAACAGCCCCAGCATTTT. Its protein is CASSYSPGEQPQHF.

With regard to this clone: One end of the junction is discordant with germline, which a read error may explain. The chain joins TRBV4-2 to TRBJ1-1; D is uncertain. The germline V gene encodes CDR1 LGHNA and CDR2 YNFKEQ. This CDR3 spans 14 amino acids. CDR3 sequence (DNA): TGTGCCGGCAGCCAAGACCTCATGAACACTGAAGCTTTCTTT. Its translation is CAGSQDLMNTEAFF.

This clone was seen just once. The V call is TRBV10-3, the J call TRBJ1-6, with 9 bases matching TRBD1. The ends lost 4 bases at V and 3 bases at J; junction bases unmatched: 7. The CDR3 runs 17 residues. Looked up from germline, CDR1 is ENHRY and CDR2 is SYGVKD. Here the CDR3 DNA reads TGTGCCATCAGTGGAGACAGGGGGACTGACTATAATTCACCCCTCCACTTT. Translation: CAISGDRGTDYNSPLHF.

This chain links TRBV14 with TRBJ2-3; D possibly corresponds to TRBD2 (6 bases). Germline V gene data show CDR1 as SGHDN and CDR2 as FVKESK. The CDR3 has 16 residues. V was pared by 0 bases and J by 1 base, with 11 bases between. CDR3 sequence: CASSQERGPRTDTQYF. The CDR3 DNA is TGTGCCAGCAGCCAAGAGCGGGGACCCCGCACAGATACGCAGTATTTT.

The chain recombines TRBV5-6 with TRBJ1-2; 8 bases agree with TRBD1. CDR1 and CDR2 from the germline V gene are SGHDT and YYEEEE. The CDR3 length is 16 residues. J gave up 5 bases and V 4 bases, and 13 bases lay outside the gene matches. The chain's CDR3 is CASSPSLQGDLYGYTF. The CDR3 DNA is TGTGCCAGCAGCCCCTCGTTACAGGGGGATCTATATGGCTACACCTTC.

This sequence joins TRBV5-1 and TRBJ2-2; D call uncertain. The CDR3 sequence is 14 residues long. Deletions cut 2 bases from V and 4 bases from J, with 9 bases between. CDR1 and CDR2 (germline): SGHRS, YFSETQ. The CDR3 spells CASSLSIGTGELFF. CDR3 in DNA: TGCGCCAGCAGCTTAAGTATCGGCACCGGGGAGCTGTTTTTT.

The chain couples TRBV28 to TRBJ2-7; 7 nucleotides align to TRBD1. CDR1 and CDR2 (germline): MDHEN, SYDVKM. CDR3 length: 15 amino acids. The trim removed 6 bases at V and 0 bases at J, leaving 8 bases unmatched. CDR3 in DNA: TGTGCCAGCAGGTCAGCCGGGACAGACTCCTACGAGCAGTACTTC. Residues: CASRSAGTDSYEQYF. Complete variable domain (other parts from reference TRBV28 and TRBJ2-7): DVKVTQSSRYLVKRTGEKVFLECVQDMDHENMFWYRQDPGLGLRLIYFSYDVKMKEKGDIPEGYSVSREKKERFSLILESASTNQTSMYLCASRSAGTDSYEQYFGPGTRLTVT.

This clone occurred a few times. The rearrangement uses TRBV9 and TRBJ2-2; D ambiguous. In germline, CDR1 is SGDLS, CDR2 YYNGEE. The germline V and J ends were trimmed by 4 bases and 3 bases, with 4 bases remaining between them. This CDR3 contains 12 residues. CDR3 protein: CASSSYTGELFF. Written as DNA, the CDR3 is TGTGCCAGCAGCAGCTACACCGGGGAGCTGTTTTTT.

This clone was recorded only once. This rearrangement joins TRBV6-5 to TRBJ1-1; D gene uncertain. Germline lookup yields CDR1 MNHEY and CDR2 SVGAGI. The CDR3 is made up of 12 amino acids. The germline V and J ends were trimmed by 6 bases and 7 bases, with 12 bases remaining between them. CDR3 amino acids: CASRNGNGEAFF. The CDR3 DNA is TGTGCCAGCAGAAATGGGAACGGTGAAGCTTTCTTT.